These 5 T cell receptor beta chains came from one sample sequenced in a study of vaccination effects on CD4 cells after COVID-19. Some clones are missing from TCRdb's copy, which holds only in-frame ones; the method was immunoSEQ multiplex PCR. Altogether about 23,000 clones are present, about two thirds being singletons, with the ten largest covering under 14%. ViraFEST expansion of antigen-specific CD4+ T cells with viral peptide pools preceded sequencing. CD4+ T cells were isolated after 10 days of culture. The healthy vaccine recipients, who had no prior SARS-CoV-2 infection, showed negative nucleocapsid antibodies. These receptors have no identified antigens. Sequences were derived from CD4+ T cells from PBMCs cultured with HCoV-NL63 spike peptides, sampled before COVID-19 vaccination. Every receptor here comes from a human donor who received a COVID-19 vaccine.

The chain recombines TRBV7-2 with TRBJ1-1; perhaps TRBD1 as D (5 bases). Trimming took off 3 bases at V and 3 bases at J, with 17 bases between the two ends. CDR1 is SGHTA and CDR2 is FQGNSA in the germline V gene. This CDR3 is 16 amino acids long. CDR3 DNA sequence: TGTGCCAGCAGCTTGGTTTCCAGGGAGAGGGACACTGAAGCTTTCTTT. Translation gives CASSLVSRERDTEAFF.

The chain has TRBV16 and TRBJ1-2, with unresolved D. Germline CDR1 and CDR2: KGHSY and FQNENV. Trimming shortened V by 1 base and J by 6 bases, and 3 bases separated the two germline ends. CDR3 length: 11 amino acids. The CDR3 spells CASSQLDGYTF. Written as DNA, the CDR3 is TGTGCCAGCAGCCAATTGGATGGCTACACCTTC. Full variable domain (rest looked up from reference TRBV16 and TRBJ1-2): GEEVAQTPKHLVRGEGQKAKLYCAPIKGHSYVFWYQQVLKNEFKFLISFQNENVFDETGMPKERFSAKCLPNSPCSLEIQATKLEDSAVYFCASSQLDGYTFGSGTRLTVV.

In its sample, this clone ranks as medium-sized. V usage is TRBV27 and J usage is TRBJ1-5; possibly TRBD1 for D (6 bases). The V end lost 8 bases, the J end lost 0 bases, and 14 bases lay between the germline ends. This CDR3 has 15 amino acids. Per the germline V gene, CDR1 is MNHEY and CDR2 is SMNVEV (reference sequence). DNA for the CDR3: TGTGCCAGCCAATCGGGACAAACTAGCAATCAGCCCCAGCATTTT. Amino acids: CASQSGQTSNQPQHF.

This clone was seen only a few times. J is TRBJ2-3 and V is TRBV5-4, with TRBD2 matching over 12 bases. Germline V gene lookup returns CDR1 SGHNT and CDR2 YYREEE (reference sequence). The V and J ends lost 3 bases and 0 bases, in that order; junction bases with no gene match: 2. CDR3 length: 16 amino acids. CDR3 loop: CASSSGTSGSTDTQYF. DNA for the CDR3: TGTGCCAGCAGCTCCGGGACTAGCGGGAGCACAGATACGCAGTATTTT.

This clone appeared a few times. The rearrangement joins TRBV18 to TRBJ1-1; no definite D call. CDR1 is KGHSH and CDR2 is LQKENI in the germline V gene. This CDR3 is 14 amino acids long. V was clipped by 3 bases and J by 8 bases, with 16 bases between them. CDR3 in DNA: TGTGCCAGCTCACCTTCAACAGCAAACCCCGAAGCTTTCTTT. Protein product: CASSPSTANPEAFF.